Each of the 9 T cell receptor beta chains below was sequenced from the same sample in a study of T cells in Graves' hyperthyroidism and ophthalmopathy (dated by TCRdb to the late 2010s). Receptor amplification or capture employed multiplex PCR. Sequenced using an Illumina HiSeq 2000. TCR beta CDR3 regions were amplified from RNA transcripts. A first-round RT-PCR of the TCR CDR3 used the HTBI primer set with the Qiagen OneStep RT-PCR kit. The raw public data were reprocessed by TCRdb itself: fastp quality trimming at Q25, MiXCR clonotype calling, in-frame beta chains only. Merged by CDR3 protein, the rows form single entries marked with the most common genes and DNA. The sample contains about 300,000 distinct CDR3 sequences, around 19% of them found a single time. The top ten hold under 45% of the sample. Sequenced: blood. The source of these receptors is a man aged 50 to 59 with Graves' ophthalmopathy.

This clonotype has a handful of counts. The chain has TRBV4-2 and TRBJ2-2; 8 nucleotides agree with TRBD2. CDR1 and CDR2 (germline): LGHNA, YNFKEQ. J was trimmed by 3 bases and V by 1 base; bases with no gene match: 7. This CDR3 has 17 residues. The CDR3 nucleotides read TGTGCCAGCAGCCAAGTAGAGGGACTAGTAGACACCGGGGAGCTGTTTTTT. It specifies CASSQVEGLVDTGELFF.

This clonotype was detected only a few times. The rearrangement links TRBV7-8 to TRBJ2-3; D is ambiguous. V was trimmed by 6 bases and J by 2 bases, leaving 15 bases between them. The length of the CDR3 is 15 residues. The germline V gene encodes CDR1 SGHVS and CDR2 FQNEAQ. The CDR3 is CASSFYEKTTDTQYF. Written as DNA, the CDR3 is TGTGCCAGCAGTTTTTACGAGAAAACCACAGATACGCAGTATTTT.

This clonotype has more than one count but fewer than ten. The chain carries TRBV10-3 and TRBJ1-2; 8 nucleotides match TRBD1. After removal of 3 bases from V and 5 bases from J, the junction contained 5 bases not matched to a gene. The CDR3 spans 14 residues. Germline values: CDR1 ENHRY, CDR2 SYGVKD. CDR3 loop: CAISDLQGVYGYTF. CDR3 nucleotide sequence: TGTGCCATCAGTGACCTACAGGGGGTTTATGGCTACACCTTC.

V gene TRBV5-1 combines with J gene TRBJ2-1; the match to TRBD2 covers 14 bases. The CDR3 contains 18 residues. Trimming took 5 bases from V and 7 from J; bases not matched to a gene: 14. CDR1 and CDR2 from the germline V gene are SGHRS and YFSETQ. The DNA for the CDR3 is TGCGCCAGCAGGAACGGACTAGCGGGAGGTCTGTGGAGGAATGAGCAGTTCTTC. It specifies CASRNGLAGGLWRNEQFF.

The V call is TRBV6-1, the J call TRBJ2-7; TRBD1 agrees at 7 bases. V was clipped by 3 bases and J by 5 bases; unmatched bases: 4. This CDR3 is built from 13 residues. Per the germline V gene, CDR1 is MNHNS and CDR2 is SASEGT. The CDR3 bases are TGTGCCAGCAGTGACGACAGGGAGCACGAGCAGTACTTC. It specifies CASSDDREHEQYF.

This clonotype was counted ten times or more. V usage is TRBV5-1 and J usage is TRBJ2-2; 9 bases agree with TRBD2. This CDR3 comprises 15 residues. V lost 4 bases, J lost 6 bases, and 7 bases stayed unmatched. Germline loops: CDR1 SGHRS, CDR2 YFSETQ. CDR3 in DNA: TGCGCCAGCAGCGGTAGCGGGAGTAGCGCCGGGGAGCTGTTTTTT. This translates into CASSGSGSSAGELFF.

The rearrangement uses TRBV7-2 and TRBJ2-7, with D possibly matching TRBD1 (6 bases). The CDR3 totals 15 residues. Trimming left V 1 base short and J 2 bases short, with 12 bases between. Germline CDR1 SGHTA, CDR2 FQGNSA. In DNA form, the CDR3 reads TGTGCCAGCAGCTTAGAGGGGGTAAGAACCTACGAGCAGTACTTC. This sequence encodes CASSLEGVRTYEQYF.

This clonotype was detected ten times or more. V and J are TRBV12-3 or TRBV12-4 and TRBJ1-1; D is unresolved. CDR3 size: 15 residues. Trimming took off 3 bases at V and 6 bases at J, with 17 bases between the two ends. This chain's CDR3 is CASSLAGGGSAEAFF. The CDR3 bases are TGTGCCAGCAGTTTGGCTGGCGGAGGGTCCGCTGAAGCTTTCTTT.

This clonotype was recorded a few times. CDR3 sequence reads: CATIPTSGRGSDTQYF. The CDR3 nucleotides read TGTGCCACGATCCCAACTAGCGGGAGGGGGTCGGATACGCAGTATTTT. This chain connects TRBV10-3 to TRBJ2-3; 13 nucleotides align to TRBD2. From germline, CDR1 is ENHRY and CDR2 SYGVKD. This CDR3 spans 16 amino acids. V trimming: 10 bases; J trimming: 6 bases; junction bases outside the gene matches: 13.